The sequence of this T cell receptor (beta chain) was determined in a study of regulatory T cells in long-lasting Graves disease. Study overall: The term persistent Graves' disease signified upward of 5 years on antithyroid drugs with positive TSH receptor antibodies.

Concerning this clonotype: What it recognizes is unknown.

From germline, CDR1 is MNHNS and CDR2 SASEGT. Trimming took off 5 bases at V and 11 bases at J, with 13 bases between the two ends. The CDR3 is 12 amino acids. Whole-study findings and limits: Favoring TRBV28, TRBJ1-2 and TRBJ2-5 was a feature seen in persistent disease.

Documented time point: persistent/refractory GD, antithyroid drugs over 5 years with positive TRAb. RNA from PBMCs was the source of the TCR library. iRepertoire HTBI primers and Arm-PCR of CDR3 regions built TCR beta libraries. TCRdb independently ran MiXCR on the multiplex PCR reads; one entry per CDR3 protein. The sample gives about 470,000 distinct CDR3 sequences, around 20% of which show up once; 7.8% is in the top ten. The chain has TRBV6-1 and TRBJ1-5; no firm D call. The sequencing here drew on peripheral blood mononuclear cells (PBMCs), taken when the disease was refractory, from a patient treated with antithyroid drugs. The TCR sequence derives from a female donor with Graves disease. The CDR3: CASSQHGWAQHF. CDR3 nucleotides: TGTGCCAGCAGTCAACACGGTTGGGCCCAGCATTTT.